Following are 3 T cell receptor beta chains from one sample sequenced in a study of blood T cell repertoires in COVID-19. Some clones are missing from TCRdb's copy, which holds only in-frame ones; the method was immunoSEQ multiplex PCR. The sample gives roughly 200,000 clones, about 88% of which show up once; 5% to 7.5% is in the top ten. The material sequenced was peripheral blood. The receptors here all came from a woman aged 40 to 50 who had recovered from COVID-19.

This clone has just one count. This chain joins TRBV19 and TRBJ2-1; perhaps TRBD2 as D (6 bases). The CDR3 extends over 13 amino acids. Germline V gives CDR1 LNHDA, CDR2 SQIVND (reference sequence). Deletions cut 6 bases from V and 9 bases from J, with 15 bases between. The CDR3 loop is CASREGPLGEQFF. Written as DNA, the CDR3 is TGTGCCAGTAGGGAGGGCCCCTTAGGTGAGCAGTTCTTC.

The CDR3 nucleotides read TGTGCCAGCAGTTCAGTGGTCTTACAGGCGTCCTCCTACGAGCAGTACTTC. It codes for CASSSVVLQASSYEQYF. The V gene is TRBV28, the J gene TRBJ2-7; a weak D match, TRBD1 (5 bases). With 4 bases removed from V and 0 bases from J, the gap between germline ends came to 19 bases. The CDR3 has 17 residues. Germline-derived CDR1 and CDR2 are MDHEN and SYDVKM.

The chain carries TRBV7-2 and TRBJ2-7; possible D gene TRBD1, 6 bases. There are 14 residues in the CDR3. The V end was cut by 3 bases, the J end by 2 bases, with 11 bases between. The V gene's germline CDR1 is SGHTA and CDR2 FQGNSA. CDR3 region: CASSFWGRTYEQYF. The DNA of the CDR3 is TGTGCCAGCAGCTTCTGGGGGCGAACCTACGAGCAGTACTTC.